A single sample is the source of the 19 T cell receptor beta chains below, sequenced in a study of tumor and adjacent non-tumor tissue in lung cancer. RNA was extracted from bulk tissue without any cell sorting. The library came from three nested PCR rounds adapted from ARM-PCR protocols. Each CDR3 protein gets one entry after TCRdb re-called the multiplex PCR reads with MiXCR. In the table there are 120,000 or so distinct CDR3 sequences, 55% to 75% of which are singletons. Source material: lung tumor tissue. Every receptor here comes from a man aged 25 to 45 with non-small cell lung cancer.

This clonotype appeared a few times. Being one base from a much bigger clone, this may be a read error. The J gene is TRBJ1-5, the V gene TRBV4-3; D not certain. Germline CDR1 LGHNA, CDR2 YSLEER. The CDR3 consists of 13 residues. CDR3 sequence reads: CTSSQAIGQPQHF. The CDR3 region has the DNA TGCACCAGCAGCCAAGCGATTGGACAGCCCCAGCATTTT.

A note on this clonotype: A much more abundant neighbour one base away suggests this may be a read error. The chain joins TRBV6-5 to TRBJ2-1, with D maybe TRBD2 (5 bases). Germline CDR1 reads MNHEY; CDR2 reads SVGAGI. There are 13 residues in the CDR3. The CDR3, as DNA: TGTGCCAGCAGTTCGGGATTTCACAATGAGAAGTTCTTC. This sequence encodes CASSSGFHNEKFF.

Points on this clonotype: This CDR3 is missing its conserved last phenylalanine or tryptophan, likely due to a read error. The CDR3 sequence is CSVLTGTSVLHKQFL. The CDR3 nucleotides are TGCAGTGTCCTGACCGGGACTAGCGTTCTCCATAAGCAGTTCTTA. The chain joins TRBV20-1 to TRBJ2-1; 10 bases fit TRBD2. Germline CDR1 DFQATT, CDR2 SNEGSKA (reference sequence). V gave up 7 bases and J gave up 11 bases; unmatched junction bases: 17. The CDR3 has 15 amino acids.

CDR3 coding DNA: TGTGCCAGCAGTCCGACAGGGTGTGGCTATGGCTACACCTTC. This sequence encodes CASSPTGCGYGYTF. This rearrangement joins TRBV6-5 to TRBJ1-2, with 7 bases fitting TRBD1. The trim removed 5 bases at V and 4 bases at J, leaving 7 bases unmatched. Germline V gives CDR1 MNHEY, CDR2 SVGAGI. The CDR3 is 14 residues long.

This clonotype was counted a few times. This rearrangement joins TRBV20-1 to TRBJ1-6; 9 bases are a match to TRBD1. The germline gives CDR1 DFQATT, CDR2 SNEGSKA (reference sequence). The CDR3 loop spans 14 amino acids. Trimming at V came to 6 bases and at J to 7 bases, leaving 7 bases not matched to a gene. The CDR3: CSAPETGGNSPLHF. The DNA for the CDR3 is TGCAGTGCACCGGAGACAGGGGGGAATTCACCCCTCCACTTT.

Remarks on this clonotype: At one end the junction does not follow the germline gene, possibly because of a read error. The CDR3 DNA reads as TGCGCCAGCAGTTCTAGACAGGCGGGAGATTCACCCCTCCACTTT. Its protein product is CASSSRQAGDSPLHF. The gene calls are TRBV6-2 or TRBV6-3 and TRBJ1-6; the D gene is possibly TRBD1 (6 bases). In germline, CDR1 is MNHEY, CDR2 SVGEGT. This CDR3 has 15 residues.

Comments on this clonotype: A much larger clonotype is one base distant, so this may be a read error. The chain recombines TRBV4-3 with TRBJ2-5; maybe TRBD1 (6 bases). The CDR3 sequence is 17 residues long. Germline V CDR1 and CDR2: LGHNA, YSLEER. CDR3 in amino acids: CASGQDLPGAIQETQYF. CDR3 bases: TGCGCCAGCGGCCAAGATCTGCCAGGGGCCATCCAAGAGACCCAGTACTTC.

The genes are TRBV11-2 and TRBJ2-3; possible D gene TRBD2, 5 bases. Germline-derived CDR1 and CDR2 are SGHAT and FQNNGV. The CDR3 runs 16 residues. The V and J ends lost 1 base and 0 bases respectively, with 11 bases between them. The CDR3 coding sequence is TGTGCCAGCAGCTTAGGAGTGGGGAGTAGCACAGATACGCAGTATTTT. It codes for CASSLGVGSSTDTQYF.

The rearrangement links TRBV5-6 to TRBJ2-2; D not resolved. CDR1 and CDR2 (germline): SGHDT, YYEEEE. The CDR3 extends over 13 amino acids. The V and J ends lost 3 bases and 4 bases respectively, with 7 bases between them. Here the CDR3 reads CASSSQVTGELFF. The CDR3 coding sequence is TGTGCCAGCAGCTCCCAGGTCACCGGGGAGCTGTTTTTT.

Comments on this clonotype: The junction departs from the called germline gene at one end, perhaps through a read error. The gene calls are TRBV29-1 and TRBJ2-1; D gene unclear. The V gene's germline CDR1 is SQVTM and CDR2 ANQGSEA. The CDR3 is 13 residues long. DNA of the CDR3: TGCAGCGTTGAAGGGGCAGTCGACAATGAGCAATTCTTC. It codes for CSVEGAVDNEQFF.

Concerning this clonotype itself: This may arise from a read error, as a much more abundant clone is one base away. The gene calls are TRBV20-1 and TRBJ2-2, with TRBD2 matching over 7 bases. J lost 1 base, V lost 1 base, and 12 bases had no gene match. The germline V gene encodes CDR1 DFQATT and CDR2 SNEGSKA (reference sequence). The CDR3 has 18 amino acids. The CDR3 nucleotides are TGCAGTGCTAGAGCTTTCTCTGGGGGGGGGATGAACACCGGGGAGCTGTTTTTT. Protein product: CSARAFSGGGMNTGELFF.

This clonotype has just a few counts. The rearrangement uses TRBV5-4 and TRBJ2-7, with 7 bases aligning to TRBD2. Losses at the gene ends were 3 bases for V and 6 bases for J; bases not matched to a gene: 6. This CDR3 contains 13 residues. Germline V gene data show CDR1 as SGHNT and CDR2 as YYREEE (reference sequence). CDR3: CASSSDGEGEQYF. CDR3 sequence (DNA): TGTGCCAGCAGCTCCGATGGGGAGGGCGAGCAGTACTTC.

Notes on this clonotype: One junction end disagrees with the germline gene, perhaps due to a read error. CDR3 sequence (DNA): TGTGTCAGCAGCCAAGGAAGGAGTGGCGAGCAGTACTTC. It specifies CVSSQGRSGEQYF. V is TRBV14 and J is TRBJ2-7, with D uncertain. CDR3 length: 13 residues. Germline lookup yields CDR1 SGHDN and CDR2 FVKESK.

A single count supports this clonotype. A much larger clone differs from this one at a single base, so this may be a read error. This chain uses TRBV6-4 with TRBJ2-2; D may be TRBD2 (5 bases). CDR3 length equals 13 residues. The germline V and J ends were trimmed by 0 bases and 6 bases, with 5 bases remaining between them. Looked up from germline, CDR1 is MRHNA and CDR2 is SNTAGT. The DNA of the CDR3 is TGTGCCAGCAGTGACTCTAGCGCCGGGGAGCTGTTTTTT. Translation: CASSDSSAGELFF.

About this clonotype: A read error may produce the germline difference seen at one junction end. The rearrangement joins TRBV6-2 or TRBV6-3 to TRBJ2-7; D is perhaps TRBD1 (6 bases). The CDR3 is made up of 12 amino acids. Germline CDR1 reads MNHEY; CDR2 reads SVGEGT. The CDR3, as DNA: TGTGTCAGCAGCCCGGAACAGGGCGGGCAGTACTTC. Its protein is CVSSPEQGGQYF.

The V call is TRBV11-1, the J call TRBJ2-1; 7 nucleotides match TRBD2. The germline V gene encodes CDR1 SGHAT and CDR2 FQDESV (reference sequence). CDR3 size: 15 residues. J was trimmed by 13 bases and V by 1 base; bases with no gene match: 13. The CDR3 reads CASSLGGSSYNGQFF. The DNA of the CDR3 is TGTGCCAGCAGCTTAGGCGGGAGCTCCTACAATGGTCAGTTCTTC.

As to this clonotype: A read error is possible here, since a much larger clone lies one base away. This chain connects TRBV6-5 to TRBJ1-5; 8 bases line up with TRBD1. This CDR3 region has 15 residues. CDR1 and CDR2 (germline): MNHEY, SVGAGI. DNA of the CDR3: TGTGCCAGCAGTTACTCGATGACAGGGGTTCAGTCCCAGCATTTT. This encodes CASSYSMTGVQSQHF.

V gene TRBV12-3 or TRBV12-4 combines with J gene TRBJ2-7, with 8 bases that match TRBD2. Germline trimming cut 1 base from V and 6 bases from J; bases unmatched to any gene: 14. The CDR3 is 17 amino acids. CDR3 loop: CASSLEWGGGSRGEQYF. The CDR3, as DNA: TGTGCCAGCAGTTTAGAGTGGGGCGGGGGGTCTAGAGGCGAGCAGTACTTC.

Details on this clonotype: A read error may be the cause here, since a much bigger clone is one base away. This rearrangement joins TRBV6-5 to TRBJ2-5, with a possible D match to TRBD1 (5 bases). Germline CDR1 is MNHEY and CDR2 is SVGAGI. This CDR3 region has 14 residues. V lost 2 bases to trimming and J lost 4 bases, with 11 bases between them. In DNA, the CDR3 is TGTGCCAGCAGTTACCCCCCCAGGGTAGAGACCCAGTACTTC. Its translation: CASSYPPRVETQYF.